The T cell receptor beta chain under discussion was sequenced for a study of early T cells in non-severe SARS-CoV-2 infection. On the study more broadly: The chains were unpaired, and the sequenced material was bulk RNA from unsorted whole blood. General study points: Comparison of clonotypes with VDJdb favored anti-spike CD8 responses while missing private and CD4 specificities.

The protocol attached unique molecular identifiers to individual cDNA molecules. TCRdb redid the calling of the 5' RACE reads with MiXCR, one entry per CDR3 protein. There are approximately 70,000 distinct CDR3 sequences in the sample; roughly an eighth occur only once, and 5% to 7% lies in the top ten. About this clonotype itself: Antigen specificity is unknown.

V lost 10 bases and J lost 1; bases outside the gene matches: 12. CDR3 length equals 15 residues. V gene TRBV12-3 or TRBV12-4 combines with J gene TRBJ2-7; 8 bases align to TRBD2. Sequencing used whole blood, obtained at baseline. The TCR comes from an adult who was a healthcare worker with PCR-confirmed SARS-CoV-2 infection or an uninfected control (not recorded which). CDR3 amino acids: CATSIRGGRSYEQYF. The DNA for the CDR3 is TGTGCCACCTCGATCCGGGGGGGCCGGTCCTACGAGCAGTACTTC.